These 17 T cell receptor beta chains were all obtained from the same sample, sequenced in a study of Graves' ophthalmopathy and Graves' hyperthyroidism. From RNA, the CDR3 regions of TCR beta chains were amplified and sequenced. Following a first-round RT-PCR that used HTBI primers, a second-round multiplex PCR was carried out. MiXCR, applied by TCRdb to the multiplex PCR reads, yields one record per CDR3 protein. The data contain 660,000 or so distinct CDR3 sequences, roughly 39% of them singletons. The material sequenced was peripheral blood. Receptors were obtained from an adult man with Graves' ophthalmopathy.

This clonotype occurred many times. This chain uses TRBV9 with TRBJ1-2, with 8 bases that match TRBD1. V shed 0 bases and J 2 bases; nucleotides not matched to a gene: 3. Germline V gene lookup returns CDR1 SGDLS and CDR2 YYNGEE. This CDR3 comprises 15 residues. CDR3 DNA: TGTGCCAGCAGCGTAGGGACAGGGCCCAACTATGGCTACACCTTC. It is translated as CASSVGTGPNYGYTF.

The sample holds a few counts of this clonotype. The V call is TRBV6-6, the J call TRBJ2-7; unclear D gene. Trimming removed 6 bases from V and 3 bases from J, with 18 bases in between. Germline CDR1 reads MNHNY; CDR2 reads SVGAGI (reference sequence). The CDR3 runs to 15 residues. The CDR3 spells CASRSDRSPYYEQYF. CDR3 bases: TGTGCCAGCAGATCCGATAGGTCCCCGTACTACGAGCAGTACTTC.

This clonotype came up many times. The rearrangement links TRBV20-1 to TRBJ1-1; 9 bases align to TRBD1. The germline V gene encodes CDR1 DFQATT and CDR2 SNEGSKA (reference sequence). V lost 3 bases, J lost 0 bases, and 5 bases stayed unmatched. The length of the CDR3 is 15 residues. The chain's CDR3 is CSASWGTGLNTEAFF. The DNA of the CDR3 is TGCAGTGCTAGCTGGGGGACAGGGTTGAACACTGAAGCTTTCTTT.

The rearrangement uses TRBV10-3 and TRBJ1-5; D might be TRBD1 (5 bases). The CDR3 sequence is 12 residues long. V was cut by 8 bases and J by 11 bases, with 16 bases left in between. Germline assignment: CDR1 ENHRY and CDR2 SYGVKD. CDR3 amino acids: CAIGRGDGAQHF. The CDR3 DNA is TGTGCCATCGGGCGGGGGGATGGGGCCCAGCATTTT.

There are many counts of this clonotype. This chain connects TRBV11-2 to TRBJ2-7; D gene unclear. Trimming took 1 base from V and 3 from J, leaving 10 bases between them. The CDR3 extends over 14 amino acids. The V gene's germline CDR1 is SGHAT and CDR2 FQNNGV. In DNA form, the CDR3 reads TGTGCCAGCAGCTTAGCGTGGCAGAACTACGAGCAGTACTTC. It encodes CASSLAWQNYEQYF.

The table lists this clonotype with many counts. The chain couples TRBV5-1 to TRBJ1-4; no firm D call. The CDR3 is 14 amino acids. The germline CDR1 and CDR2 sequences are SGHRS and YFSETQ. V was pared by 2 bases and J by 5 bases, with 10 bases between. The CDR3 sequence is CASSFGPTNEKLFF. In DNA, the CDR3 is TGCGCCAGCAGCTTTGGACCGACGAATGAAAAACTGTTTTTT.

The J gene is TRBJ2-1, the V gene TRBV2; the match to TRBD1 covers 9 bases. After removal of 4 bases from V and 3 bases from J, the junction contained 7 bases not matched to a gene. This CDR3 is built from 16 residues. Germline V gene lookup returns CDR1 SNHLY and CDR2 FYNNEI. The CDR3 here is CASSAGTGNGYNEQFF. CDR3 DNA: TGTGCCAGCAGTGCCGGGACAGGGAATGGCTACAATGAGCAGTTCTTC.

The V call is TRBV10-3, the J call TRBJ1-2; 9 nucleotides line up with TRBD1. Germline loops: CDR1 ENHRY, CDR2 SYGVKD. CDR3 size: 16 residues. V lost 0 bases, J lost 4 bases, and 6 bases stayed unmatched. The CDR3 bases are TGTGCCATCAGTGAGTCGCAGGGACAGGGAACCTATGGCTACACCTTC. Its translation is CAISESQGQGTYGYTF.

CDR3 loop: CASSPLWREGETQYF. The CDR3 DNA reads TGTGCCAGCAGCCCACTGTGGCGGGAGGGGGAGACCCAGTACTTC. The chain combines TRBV7-9 with TRBJ2-5; 9 positions match TRBD2. Germline CDR1 and CDR2: SEHNR and FQNEAQ (reference sequence). J gave up 5 bases and V 5 bases, and 9 bases lay outside the gene matches. The CDR3 is 15 amino acids.

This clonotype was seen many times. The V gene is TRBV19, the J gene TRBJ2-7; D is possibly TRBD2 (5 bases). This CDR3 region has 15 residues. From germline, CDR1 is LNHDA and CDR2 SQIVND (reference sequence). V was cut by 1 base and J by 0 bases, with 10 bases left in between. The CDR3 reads CASSIAPGNSYEQYF. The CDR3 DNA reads TGTGCCAGTAGTATAGCCCCCGGGAACTCCTACGAGCAGTACTTC.

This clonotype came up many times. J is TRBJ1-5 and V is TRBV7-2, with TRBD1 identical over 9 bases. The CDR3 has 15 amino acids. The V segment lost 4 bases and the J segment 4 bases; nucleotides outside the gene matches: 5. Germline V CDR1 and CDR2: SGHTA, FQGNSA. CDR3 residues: CASSSGQGNNQPQHF. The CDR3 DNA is TGTGCCAGCAGCTCCGGACAGGGGAATAATCAGCCCCAGCATTTT.

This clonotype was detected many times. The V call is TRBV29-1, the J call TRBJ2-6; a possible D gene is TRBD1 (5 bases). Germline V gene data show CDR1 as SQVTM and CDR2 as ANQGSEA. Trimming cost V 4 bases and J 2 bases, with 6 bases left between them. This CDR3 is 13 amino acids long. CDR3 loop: CSVVRAGANVLTF. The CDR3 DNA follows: TGCAGCGTTGTCAGGGCTGGGGCCAACGTCCTGACTTTC.

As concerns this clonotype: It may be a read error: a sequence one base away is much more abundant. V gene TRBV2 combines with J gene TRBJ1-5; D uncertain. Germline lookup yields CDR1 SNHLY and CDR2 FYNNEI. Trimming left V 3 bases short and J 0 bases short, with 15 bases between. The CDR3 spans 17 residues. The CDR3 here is CASSESPPVNSNQPQHF. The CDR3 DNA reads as TGTGCCAGCAGTGAGTCCCCCCCAGTTAATAGCAATCAGCCCCAGCATTTT.

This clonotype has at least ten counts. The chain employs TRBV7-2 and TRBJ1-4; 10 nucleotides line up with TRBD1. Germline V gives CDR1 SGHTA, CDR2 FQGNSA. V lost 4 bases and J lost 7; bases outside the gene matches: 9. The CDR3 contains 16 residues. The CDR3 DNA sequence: TGTGCCAGCAGCTCGGGCGGGACAGGGGTGGGTGAAAAACTGTTTTTT. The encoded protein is CASSSGGTGVGEKLFF. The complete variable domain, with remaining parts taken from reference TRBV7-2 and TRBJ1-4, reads GAGVSQSPSNKVTEKGKDVELRCDPISGHTALYWYRQSLGQGLEFLIYFQGNSAPDKSGLPSDRFSAERTGGSVSTLTIQRTQQEDSAVYLCASSSGGTGVGEKLFFGSGTQLSVL.

CDR3 nucleotides: TGCAGCGGGAGAACCGAGTACAATGAGCAGTTCTTC. Translation: CSGRTEYNEQFF. The rearrangement links TRBV29-1 to TRBJ2-1; D uncertain. Trimming cost V 7 bases and J 4 bases, with 11 bases left between them. Germline CDR1 reads SQVTM; CDR2 reads ANQGSEA. This CDR3 is 12 amino acids long.

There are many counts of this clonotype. The DNA of the CDR3 is TGTGCCAGCAGCTTTTTCTCTGGGGCCAACGTCCTGACTTTC. It specifies CASSFFSGANVLTF. This chain joins TRBV7-2 and TRBJ2-6; D uncertain. CDR3 length: 14 amino acids. Trimming took off 3 bases at V and 0 bases at J, with 3 bases between the two ends. Germline CDR1 SGHTA, CDR2 FQGNSA.

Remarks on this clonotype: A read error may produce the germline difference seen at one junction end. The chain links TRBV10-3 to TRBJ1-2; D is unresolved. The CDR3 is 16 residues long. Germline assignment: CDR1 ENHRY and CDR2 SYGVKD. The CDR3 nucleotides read TGTGCCAGCAGTGAAGCGCTTCCTGGGAGGAGCTATGGCTACACCTTC. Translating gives CASSEALPGRSYGYTF.